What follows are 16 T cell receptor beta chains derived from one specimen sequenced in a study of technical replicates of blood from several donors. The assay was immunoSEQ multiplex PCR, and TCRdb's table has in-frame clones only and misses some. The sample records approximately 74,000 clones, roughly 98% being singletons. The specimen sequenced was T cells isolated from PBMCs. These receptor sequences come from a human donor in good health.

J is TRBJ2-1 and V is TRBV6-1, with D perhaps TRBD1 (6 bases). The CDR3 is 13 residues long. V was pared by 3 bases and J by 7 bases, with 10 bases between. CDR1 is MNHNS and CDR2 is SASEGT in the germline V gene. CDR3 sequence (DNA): TGTGCCAGCAGTGATTCCCAGGGGAATGAGCAGTTCTTC. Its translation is CASSDSQGNEQFF.

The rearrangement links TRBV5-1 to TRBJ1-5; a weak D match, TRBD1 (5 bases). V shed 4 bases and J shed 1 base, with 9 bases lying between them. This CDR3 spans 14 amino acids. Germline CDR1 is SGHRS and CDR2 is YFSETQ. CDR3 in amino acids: CASSHDSSNQPQHF. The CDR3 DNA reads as TGCGCCAGCAGCCACGACAGCAGCAATCAGCCCCAGCATTTT.

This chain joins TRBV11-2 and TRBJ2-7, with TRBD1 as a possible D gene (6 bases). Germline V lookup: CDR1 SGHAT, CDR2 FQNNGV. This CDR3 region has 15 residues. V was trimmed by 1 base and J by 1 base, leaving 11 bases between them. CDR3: CASSLGGQGSYEQYF. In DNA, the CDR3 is TGTGCCAGCAGCTTAGGTGGGCAGGGGTCCTACGAGCAGTACTTC.

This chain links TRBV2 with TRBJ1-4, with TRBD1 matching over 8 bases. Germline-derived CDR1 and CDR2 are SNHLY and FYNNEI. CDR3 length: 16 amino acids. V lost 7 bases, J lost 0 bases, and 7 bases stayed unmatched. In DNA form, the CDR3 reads TGTGCCAGCATTACCGGGACAGGTGCAACTAATGAAAAACTGTTTTTT. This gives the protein CASITGTGATNEKLFF.

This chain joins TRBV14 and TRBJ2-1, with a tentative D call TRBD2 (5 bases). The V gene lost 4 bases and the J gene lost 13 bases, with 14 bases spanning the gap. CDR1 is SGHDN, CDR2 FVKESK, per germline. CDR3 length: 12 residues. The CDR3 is CASSLGGGPQFF. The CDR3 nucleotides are TGTGCCAGCAGCCTTGGCGGCGGGCCTCAGTTCTTC.

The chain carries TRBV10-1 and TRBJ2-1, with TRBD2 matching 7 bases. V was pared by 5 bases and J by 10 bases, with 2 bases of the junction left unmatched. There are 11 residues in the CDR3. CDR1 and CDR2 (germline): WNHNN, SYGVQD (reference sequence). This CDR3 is CASSPGGEQFF. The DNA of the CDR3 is TGCGCCAGCAGTCCGGGGGGAGAGCAGTTCTTC.

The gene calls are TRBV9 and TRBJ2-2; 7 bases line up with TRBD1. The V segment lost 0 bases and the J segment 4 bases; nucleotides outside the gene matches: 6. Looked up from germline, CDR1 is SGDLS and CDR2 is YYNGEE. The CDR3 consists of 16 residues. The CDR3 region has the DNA TGTGCCAGCAGCGTAGAACAGGGGCTGGGCACCGGGGAGCTGTTTTTT. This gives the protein CASSVEQGLGTGELFF.

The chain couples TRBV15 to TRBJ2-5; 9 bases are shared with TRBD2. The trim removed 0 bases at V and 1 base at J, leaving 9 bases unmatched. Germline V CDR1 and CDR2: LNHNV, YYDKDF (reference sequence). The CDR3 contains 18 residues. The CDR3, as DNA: TGTGCCACCAGCAGAGATCTAGGGGCGGGAGGGCCCCAAGAGACCCAGTACTTC. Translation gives CATSRDLGAGGPQETQYF. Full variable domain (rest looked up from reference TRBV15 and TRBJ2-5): DAMVIQNPRYQVTQFGKPVTLSCSQTLNHNVMYWYQQKSSQAPKLLFHYYDKDFNNEADTPDNFQSRRPNTSFCFLDIRSPGLGDTAMYLCATSRDLGAGGPQETQYFGPGTRLLVL.

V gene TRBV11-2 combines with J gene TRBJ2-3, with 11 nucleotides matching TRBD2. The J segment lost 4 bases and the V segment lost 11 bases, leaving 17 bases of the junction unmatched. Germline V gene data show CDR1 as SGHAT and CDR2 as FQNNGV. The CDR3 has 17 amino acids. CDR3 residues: CALEQGVTSGRPDTQYF. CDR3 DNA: TGTGCCCTAGAACAGGGGGTAACTAGCGGGAGACCAGATACGCAGTATTTT.

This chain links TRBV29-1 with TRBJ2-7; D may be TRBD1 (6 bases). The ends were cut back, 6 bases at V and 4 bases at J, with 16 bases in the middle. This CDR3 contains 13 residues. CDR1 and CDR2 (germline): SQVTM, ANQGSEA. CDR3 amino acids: CSVATGTKYEQYF. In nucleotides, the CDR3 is TGCAGCGTCGCCACCGGGACAAAGTACGAGCAGTACTTC.

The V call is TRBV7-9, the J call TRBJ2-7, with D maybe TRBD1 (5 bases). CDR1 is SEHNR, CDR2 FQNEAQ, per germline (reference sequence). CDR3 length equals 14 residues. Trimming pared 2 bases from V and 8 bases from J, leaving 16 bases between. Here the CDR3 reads CASSLKGNRSQQYF. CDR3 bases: TGTGCCAGCAGCTTAAAGGGGAATCGCTCTCAGCAGTACTTC.

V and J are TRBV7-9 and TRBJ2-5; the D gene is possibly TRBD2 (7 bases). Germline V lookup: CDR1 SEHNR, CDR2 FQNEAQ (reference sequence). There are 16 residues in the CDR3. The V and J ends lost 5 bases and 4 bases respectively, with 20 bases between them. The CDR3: CASSADSRGPRETQYF. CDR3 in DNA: TGTGCCAGCAGCGCCGACTCGCGGGGGCCCCGAGAGACCCAGTACTTC.

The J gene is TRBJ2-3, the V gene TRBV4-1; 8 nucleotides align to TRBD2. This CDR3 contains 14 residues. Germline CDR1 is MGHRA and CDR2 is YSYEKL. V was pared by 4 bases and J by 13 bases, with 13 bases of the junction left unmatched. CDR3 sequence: CASSPHLGLAPEYF. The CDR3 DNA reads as TGCGCCAGCAGCCCCCACCTTGGACTAGCCCCCGAGTATTTT.

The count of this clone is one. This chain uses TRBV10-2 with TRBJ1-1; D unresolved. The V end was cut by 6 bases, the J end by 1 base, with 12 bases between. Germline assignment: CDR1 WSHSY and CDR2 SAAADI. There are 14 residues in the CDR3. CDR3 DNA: TGCGCCAGCAGGTACCGGGTCAGGAACACTGAAGCTTTCTTT. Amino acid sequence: CASRYRVRNTEAFF.

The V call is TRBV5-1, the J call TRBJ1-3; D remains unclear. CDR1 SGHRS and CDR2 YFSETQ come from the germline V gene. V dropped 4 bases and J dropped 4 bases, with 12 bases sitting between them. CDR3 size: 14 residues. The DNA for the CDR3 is TGCGCCAGCAGCACCGGGTATCTGGGAAACACCATATATTTT. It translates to CASSTGYLGNTIYF.

The CDR3 loop reads CASSFLGRWVEHQPQHF. CDR3 nucleotides: TGTGCCAGCAGCTTTTTGGGCCGCTGGGTCGAGCACCAGCCCCAGCATTTT. The chain couples TRBV5-6 to TRBJ1-5; no clear D gene. Trimming took 2 bases from V and 7 from J, leaving 22 bases between them. Germline loops: CDR1 SGHDT, CDR2 YYEEEE. The CDR3 consists of 17 residues.